These 29 T cell receptor beta chains came from one sample sequenced in a study of CD8+ T cells in alopecia areata. After isolation, RNA underwent reverse transcription to generate cDNA as the sequencing template. The protocol was immunoSEQ multiplex PCR, while the TCRdb copy is restricted to in-frame clones and leaves out a portion. The sample shows under 250,000 clones, roughly three fifths of them seen only once. The specimen sequenced was CD8+ T cells sorted from blood. These receptors were obtained from a human donor in good health.

This chain connects TRBV11-2 to TRBJ2-7; D tentatively fits TRBD1 or TRBD2 (5 bases each). Looked up from germline, CDR1 is SGHAT and CDR2 is FQNNGV. The V gene lost 5 bases and the J gene lost 0 bases, with 11 bases spanning the gap. This CDR3 is built from 14 residues. In nucleotides, the CDR3 is TGTGCCAGCAGCCCCGGGGCGGACTCCTACGAGCAGTACTTC. Amino acid sequence: CASSPGADSYEQYF.

The chain combines TRBV11-2 with TRBJ2-4, with TRBD2 matching over 12 bases. Germline V gene lookup returns CDR1 SGHAT and CDR2 FQNNGV. Trimming cost V 4 bases and J 8 bases; bases outside gene matches: 6. The CDR3 covers 15 residues. The DNA of the CDR3 is TGTGCCAGCAGCTCATCTAGCGGGGGGGCCTACATTCAGTACTTC. Its translation: CASSSSSGGAYIQYF.

The chain has TRBV29-1 and TRBJ2-3; possibly TRBD1 for D (6 bases). Germline V gives CDR1 SQVTM, CDR2 ANQGSEA. Trimming took off 1 base at V and 3 bases at J, with 14 bases between the two ends. The CDR3 loop spans 15 amino acids. The CDR3 is CSVEGGGHRTDTQYF. The CDR3 region has the DNA TGCAGCGTTGAAGGAGGGGGTCATCGAACAGATACGCAGTATTTT.

The V call is TRBV4-1, the J call TRBJ2-1, with D unresolved. The germline V and J ends were trimmed by 4 bases and 10 bases, with 14 bases remaining between them. Germline CDR1 and CDR2: MGHRA and YSYEKL. This CDR3 comprises 13 residues. CDR3 loop: CASSPMGSHEQFF. In DNA form, the CDR3 reads TGCGCCAGCAGCCCAATGGGGTCACACGAGCAGTTCTTC.

This clone was seen a handful of times. The rearrangement uses TRBV7-9 and TRBJ2-7; no clear D gene. V was pared by 2 bases and J by 4 bases, with 6 bases between. This CDR3 contains 12 residues. The germline V gene has CDR1 SEHNR and CDR2 FQNEAQ (reference sequence). CDR3 sequence (DNA): TGTGCCAGCAGCTTAAAGCTTTACGAGCAGTACTTC. As protein: CASSLKLYEQYF.

The V and J genes are TRBV2 and TRBJ1-1, with unresolved D. The CDR3 length is 12 residues. V lost 6 bases, J lost 11 bases, and 16 bases lay in between. Per germline, CDR1 SNHLY and CDR2 FYNNEI. The CDR3 sequence is CASSPEGVRAFF. The CDR3, as DNA: TGTGCCAGCAGCCCCGAGGGAGTGCGGGCTTTCTTT.

The genes are TRBV12-5 and TRBJ1-1; D possibly corresponds to TRBD1 (6 bases). The CDR3 length is 15 residues. Germline loops: CDR1 LGHNT, CDR2 FRNRAP. The ends were cut back, 5 bases at V and 1 base at J, with 14 bases in the middle. The DNA of the CDR3 is TGTGCTAGTGGTCACTCACAGGGCAGGAACACTGAAGCTTTCTTT. It specifies CASGHSQGRNTEAFF.

This clone was counted a few times. The chain combines TRBV19 with TRBJ2-5; no firm D call. The CDR3 length is 17 residues. Deletions cut 6 bases from V and 5 bases from J, with 25 bases between. In germline, CDR1 is LNHDA, CDR2 SQIVND (reference sequence). CDR3 nucleotide sequence: TGTGCCAGTAGGGGCCTATCGTCGGGCAGTATGTTGGAGACCCAGTACTTC. It is translated as CASRGLSSGSMLETQYF.

As for this clone: Different DNA sequences within this sample yield the same CDR3. The V and J genes are TRBV13 and TRBJ2-5; D is perhaps TRBD1 (5 bases). Looked up from germline, CDR1 is PRHDT and CDR2 is FYEKMQ (reference sequence). CDR3 size: 13 residues. V was trimmed by 0 bases and J by 5 bases, leaving 7 bases between them. CDR3 sequence reads: CASSLGRDETQYF. The CDR3, as DNA: TGTGCCAGCAGCTTAGGCAGGGATGAGACCCAGTACTTC.

The rearrangement joins TRBV27 to TRBJ2-7; 11 positions agree with TRBD1. The trim removed 5 bases at V and 3 bases at J, leaving 3 bases unmatched. The CDR3 length is 14 residues. The germline V gene has CDR1 MNHEY and CDR2 SMNVEV (reference sequence). CDR3 protein: CASSPGQGVYEQYF. The CDR3 coding sequence is TGTGCCAGCAGTCCGGGACAGGGGGTCTACGAGCAGTACTTC.

The gene calls are TRBV30 and TRBJ1-4; the D gene is possibly TRBD1 (6 bases). Germline assignment: CDR1 GTSNPN and CDR2 SVGIG (reference sequence). The CDR3 covers 15 residues. The V and J ends lost 4 bases and 2 bases respectively, with 14 bases between them. The CDR3 spells CAWTSGGWTNEKLFF. The CDR3 DNA sequence: TGTGCCTGGACCTCGGGGGGCTGGACTAATGAAAAACTGTTTTTT.

V gene TRBV2 combines with J gene TRBJ2-3; D is possibly TRBD1 or TRBD2 (5 bases each). CDR1 and CDR2 (germline): SNHLY, FYNNEI. Trimming cost V 4 bases and J 1 base, with 6 bases left between them. The CDR3 runs to 13 residues. This chain's CDR3 is CASSGGGTDTQYF. CDR3 DNA sequence: TGTGCCAGCAGTGGAGGGGGCACAGATACGCAGTATTTT.

V gene TRBV5-1 combines with J gene TRBJ1-6; 8 nucleotides match TRBD1. Losses at the gene ends were 7 bases for V and 9 bases for J; bases not matched to a gene: 12. The germline V gene encodes CDR1 SGHRS and CDR2 YFSETQ. The CDR3 extends over 15 amino acids. The CDR3 spells CASSPGGGETSPLHF. The CDR3 DNA sequence: TGCGCCAGCTCCCCAGGGGGCGGGGAGACTTCACCCCTCCACTTT.

This chain connects TRBV7-9 to TRBJ2-7; D is unresolved. V was clipped by 5 bases and J by 3 bases, with 11 bases between them. Germline V lookup: CDR1 SEHNR, CDR2 FQNEAQ (reference sequence). The CDR3 loop spans 13 amino acids. CDR3 nucleotide sequence: TGTGCCAGCAGCGCCTCGGAGAGCTACGAGCAGTACTTC. The encoded protein is CASSASESYEQYF.

This clone was detected only a few times. The genes are TRBV13 and TRBJ1-2; maybe TRBD1 (5 bases). CDR3 length: 15 residues. The germline V gene has CDR1 PRHDT and CDR2 FYEKMQ (reference sequence). The V end lost 7 bases, the J end lost 3 bases, and 18 bases lay between the germline ends. DNA of the CDR3: TGTGCCAGCAACCGGATGGGGGTCGTGGACTATGGCTACACCTTC. This translates into CASNRMGVVDYGYTF.

V usage is TRBV5-1 and J usage is TRBJ2-7, with 13 bases that match TRBD2. Germline V gene sequence: CDR1 SGHRS, CDR2 YFSETQ. V shed 1 base, J shed 4 bases, and the junction held 2 bases outside the gene matches. CDR3 length equals 15 residues. The CDR3, as DNA: TGCGCCAGCAGCTTGAGGACTAGCGGGGGATACGAGCAGTACTTC. Translated, it gives CASSLRTSGGYEQYF.

CDR3 sequence (DNA): TGCGCCAGCAGCCCAGACCAGGCCGCAACCCATGGCTACACCTTC. This encodes CASSPDQAATHGYTF. The chain uses TRBV4-1 and TRBJ1-2; D is unclear. This CDR3 has 15 residues. Germline CDR1 MGHRA, CDR2 YSYEKL. V was cut by 4 bases and J by 6 bases, with 18 bases left in between.

The chain joins TRBV6-6 to TRBJ1-6; a weak D match, TRBD1 (5 bases). The CDR3 runs 16 residues. Germline assignment: CDR1 MNHNY and CDR2 SVGAGI (reference sequence). V lost 5 bases, J lost 4 bases, and 15 bases lay in between. The CDR3 bases are TGTGCCAGCAGTCCACAGGCAAATCGATATAATTCACCCCTCCACTTT. It is translated as CASSPQANRYNSPLHF.

About this clone: The sample holds other DNA sequences that translate to the same CDR3. This chain links TRBV5-6 with TRBJ1-1; D gene uncertain. Germline CDR1 and CDR2: SGHDT and YYEEEE. Trimming took off 4 bases at V and 1 base at J, with 2 bases between the two ends. The CDR3 runs 11 residues. CDR3 nucleotide sequence: TGTGCCAGCAGCAGGAACACTGAAGCTTTCTTT. Translated, it gives CASSRNTEAFF.

The chain links TRBV7-2 to TRBJ2-5; 14 bases map to TRBD2. This CDR3 is 17 amino acids long. Germline loops: CDR1 SGHTA, CDR2 FQGNSA. V was pared by 4 bases and J by 2 bases, with 6 bases of the junction left unmatched. The CDR3 DNA reads TGTGCCAGCAGCTGGGGACTAGCGGGGGTCACGCAAGAGACCCAGTACTTC. This gives the protein CASSWGLAGVTQETQYF.

The gene calls are TRBV4-1 and TRBJ2-1; weak D call: TRBD2 (5 bases). Trimming pared 0 bases from V and 0 bases from J, leaving 9 bases between. Germline loops: CDR1 MGHRA, CDR2 YSYEKL. The CDR3 totals 16 residues. Here the CDR3 DNA reads TGCGCCAGCAGCCAAGAATTGGGGAGCTCCTACAATGAGCAGTTCTTC. Protein product: CASSQELGSSYNEQFF.

This clone appeared a few times. V and J are TRBV7-9 and TRBJ2-7; 8 bases align to TRBD1. With V trimmed by 6 bases and J by 6 bases, 7 bases remained unmatched. CDR3 length equals 13 residues. Germline values: CDR1 SEHNR, CDR2 FQNEAQ (reference sequence). The CDR3 sequence is CASSRQGQGEQYF. Here the CDR3 DNA reads TGTGCCAGCAGTCGACAGGGGCAGGGCGAGCAGTACTTC. Looking up the rest from reference TRBV7-9 and TRBJ2-7 gives the full variable domain: DTGVSQNPRHKITKRGQNVTFRCDPISEHNRLYWYRQTLGQGPEFLTYFQNEAQLEKSRLLSDRFSAERPKGSFSTLEIQRTEQGDSAMYLCASSRQGQGEQYFGPGTRLTVT.

The chain combines TRBV6-1 with TRBJ2-7; 8 bases match TRBD1. This CDR3 comprises 14 residues. The germline gives CDR1 MNHNS, CDR2 SASEGT. The trim removed 6 bases at V and 3 bases at J, leaving 7 bases unmatched. CDR3 nucleotides: TGTGCCAGCAGCACGGACAGGGCCTACTACGAGCAGTACTTC. Its translation: CASSTDRAYYEQYF.

The rearrangement joins TRBV2 to TRBJ2-7; 9 positions match TRBD1. The ends lost 8 bases at V and 2 bases at J; junction bases unmatched: 4. This CDR3 is built from 13 residues. The germline V gene has CDR1 SNHLY and CDR2 FYNNEI. In DNA, the CDR3 is TGTGCCAGCCACGGGACAGGGCCCTACGAGCAGTACTTC. Amino acid sequence: CASHGTGPYEQYF.

Only a few counts were recorded for this clone. Other DNA variants within this sample encode the same CDR3. The chain couples TRBV10-3 to TRBJ1-1; TRBD1 matches 7 bases. V lost 6 bases to trimming and J lost 1 base; unmatched junction nucleotides: 2. The germline V gene encodes CDR1 ENHRY and CDR2 SYGVKD. There are 13 residues in the CDR3. CDR3: CAISPGGNTEAFF. In DNA form, the CDR3 reads TGTGCCATCAGCCCAGGGGGGAACACTGAAGCTTTCTTT.

The chain joins TRBV29-1 to TRBJ2-2; the D is unclear. The germline gives CDR1 SQVTM, CDR2 ANQGSEA. Deletions cut 6 bases from V and 6 bases from J, with 11 bases between. The CDR3 has 12 amino acids. The CDR3 DNA is TGCAGCGTGTCCGACAAAGCCGGGGAGCTGTTTTTT. As protein: CSVSDKAGELFF.

The rearrangement joins TRBV9 to TRBJ2-1; 7 bases map to TRBD1. Germline lookup yields CDR1 SGDLS and CDR2 YYNGEE. Trimming took 3 bases from V and 5 from J; bases not matched to a gene: 8. The CDR3 runs 15 residues. CDR3 amino acids: CASSGTGTANNEQFF. CDR3 nucleotides: TGTGCCAGCAGCGGGACCGGGACAGCCAACAATGAGCAGTTCTTC.

The gene calls are TRBV25-1 and TRBJ2-3; maybe TRBD2 (5 bases). The V and J ends lost 3 bases and 10 bases respectively, with 11 bases between them. The CDR3 contains 12 residues. Germline V gene lookup returns CDR1 MGHDK and CDR2 SYGVNS. CDR3 in DNA: TGTGCCAGCAGTGAGGGCGGGCCCTCGCAGTATTTT. Translated, it gives CASSEGGPSQYF.

This clone was seen a few times. This rearrangement joins TRBV6-6 to TRBJ2-7; a possible D gene is TRBD1 (5 bases). The CDR3 is made up of 13 amino acids. Germline CDR1 is MNHNY and CDR2 is SVGAGI (reference sequence). V lost 0 bases to trimming and J lost 10 bases, with 13 bases between them. CDR3 nucleotides: TGTGCCAGCAGTTACTCGGGTCAGGGTCTTCAGTACTTC. This sequence encodes CASSYSGQGLQYF.